This is a list of T cell receptor beta chains from one sample in a study of T cell responses to AZD1222 COVID-19 vaccine. Measured with immunoSEQ multiplex PCR; TCRdb has only the in-frame clones, and not every one. The profile shows over 100,000 clones, roughly 86% of them singletons. The sample was peripheral blood, taken 28 days after the second AZD1222 dose. The receptors come from an adult who received the AZD1222 COVID-19 vaccine. The CDR3 runs from the conserved cysteine through the conserved F or W. D genes are given only for firm matches. Clone size is shown for a subset of rows, as once, few, many or a class of expanded clone.

>TRBV6-2/TRBV6-3|TRBJ2-7|TRBD2|-
CASSFRRGRSEQYF
TGTGCCAGCAGTTTTCGACGCGGGAGAAGCGAGCAGTACTTC
>TRBV30|TRBJ1-1|-|-
CAWSVGPRTEAFF
TGTGCCTGGAGTGTAGGGCCCCGGACTGAAGCTTTCTTT
>TRBV4-3|TRBJ1-1|-|once
CASSQVGGTPEAFF
TGCGCCAGCAGCCAAGTGGGAGGGACCCCTGAAGCTTTCTTT
>TRBV11-3|TRBJ2-1|TRBD2|-
CASSLAASGRLYEQFF
TGTGCCAGCAGCTTAGCGGCTAGCGGGAGACTCTATGAGCAGTTCTTC
>TRBV6-5|TRBJ2-1|-|-
CASSLVGEQFF
TGTGCCAGCAGTCTAGTCGGTGAGCAGTTCTTC
>TRBV7-2|TRBJ2-5|TRBD1|-
CASSDGQGAGETQYF
TGTGCCAGCAGCGATGGACAGGGGGCAGGAGAGACCCAGTACTTC
>TRBV18|TRBJ1-4|-|-
CASSQGATNEKLFF
TGTGCCAGCTCACAGGGGGCAACTAATGAAAAACTGTTTTTT
>TRBV29-1|TRBJ2-1|TRBD2|-
CSVGVGLAGGRYNEQFF
TGCAGCGTAGGGGTCGGACTAGCGGGAGGACGATACAATGAGCAGTTCTTC
>TRBV5-5|TRBJ2-7|TRBD2|-
CASFSGGLEQYF
TGTGCCAGCTTCAGCGGGGGGCTGGAGCAGTACTTC
>TRBV12-3/TRBV12-4|TRBJ2-7|-|-
CASSLVYYEQYF
TGTGCCAGCAGTTTAGTGTACTACGAGCAGTACTTC
>TRBV5-1|TRBJ2-1|TRBD2|-
CASYSGGDNEQFF
TGCGCCAGCTATAGTGGGGGGGACAATGAGCAGTTCTTC
>TRBV18|TRBJ1-5|-|-
CASSPPTGGYQPQHF
TGTGCCAGCTCACCACCGACCGGGGGGTATCAGCCCCAGCATTTT
>TRBV7-2|TRBJ2-2|-|-
CASSGAVNTGELFF
TGTGCCAGCAGCGGGGCAGTGAACACCGGGGAGCTGTTTTTT
>TRBV2|TRBJ2-4|TRBD2|few
CASKPAGGAKNIQYF
TGTGCCAGCAAACCAGCGGGGGGGGCCAAAAACATTCAGTACTTC
>TRBV18|TRBJ2-5|-|-
CASSPSLETQYF
TGTGCCAGCTCACCATCGTTGGAGACCCAGTACTTC
>TRBV5-1|TRBJ1-2|-|few
CASSRDRLTDGYTF
TGCGCCAGCAGCCGGGACCGATTGACAGATGGCTACACCTTC